This T cell receptor beta chain was identified in a study of T cell responses to AZD1222 COVID-19 vaccine. On the study more broadly: Doses given second, at about 4 or about 12 weeks, were pooled. Study-level results: The donor group comprised mostly white British people and more females; the analysis possibly underestimated clonal diversity. Spike-specific TCR depth and breadth grew after two AZD1222 doses. Distributed over spike, vaccine-associated CD4 TCRs predominated at 160-218 and 743-854.

Comments on this clone: Antigen unknown.

This CDR3 comprises 12 residues. V was shortened by 7 bases and J by 5 bases, with 11 bases between the two germline ends. CDR1 and CDR2 (germline): SGHAT, FQNNGV. Libraries were prepared by immunoSEQ multiplex PCR; TCRdb keeps only in-frame clonotypes and omits some of them. The sample holds approximately 190,000 clones, 85% to 95% seen once. The receptor comes from an adult in good health. The chain carries TRBV11-2 and TRBJ2-5, with D possibly matching TRBD2 (5 bases). Sequencing used peripheral blood, obtained on day 0 of AZD1222 vaccination. The CDR3 region is CASNGGWETQYF. In nucleotides, the CDR3 is TGTGCCAGCAACGGAGGCTGGGAGACCCAGTACTTC.